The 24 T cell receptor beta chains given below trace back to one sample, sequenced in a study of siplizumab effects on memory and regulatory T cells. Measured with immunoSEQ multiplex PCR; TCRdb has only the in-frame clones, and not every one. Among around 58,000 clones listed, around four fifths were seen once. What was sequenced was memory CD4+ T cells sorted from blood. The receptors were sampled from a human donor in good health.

The DNA of the CDR3 is TGTGCCAGTAGAAGCGAAAGGGGAGTAGGCTACACCTTC. This encodes CASRSERGVGYTF. The chain combines TRBV19 with TRBJ1-2; D possibly corresponds to TRBD1 (5 bases). This CDR3 comprises 13 residues. The germline V and J ends were trimmed by 6 bases and 8 bases, with 16 bases remaining between them. Germline lookup yields CDR1 LNHDA and CDR2 SQIVND (reference sequence).

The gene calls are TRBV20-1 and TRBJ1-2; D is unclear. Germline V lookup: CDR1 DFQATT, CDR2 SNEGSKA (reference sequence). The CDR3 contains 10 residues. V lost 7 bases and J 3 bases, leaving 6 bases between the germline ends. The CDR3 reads CSVPDYGYTF. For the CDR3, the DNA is TGCAGTGTACCGGACTATGGCTACACCTTC.

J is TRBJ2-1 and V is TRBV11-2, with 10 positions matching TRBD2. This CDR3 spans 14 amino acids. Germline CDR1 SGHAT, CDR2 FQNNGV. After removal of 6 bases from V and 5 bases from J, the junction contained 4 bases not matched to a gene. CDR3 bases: TGTGCCAGCAGGTGGACTAGCGGAAACAATGAGCAGTTCTTC. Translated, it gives CASRWTSGNNEQFF.

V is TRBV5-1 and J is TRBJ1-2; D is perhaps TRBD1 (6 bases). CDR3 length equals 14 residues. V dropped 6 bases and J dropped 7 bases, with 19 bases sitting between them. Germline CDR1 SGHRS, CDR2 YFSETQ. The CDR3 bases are TGCGCCAGCACCGAGGGGGGCAGAATAGGTGGCTACACCTTC. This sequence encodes CASTEGGRIGGYTF.

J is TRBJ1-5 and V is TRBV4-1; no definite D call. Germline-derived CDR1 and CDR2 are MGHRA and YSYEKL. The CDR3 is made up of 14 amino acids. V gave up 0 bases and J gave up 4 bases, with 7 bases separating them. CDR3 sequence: CASSQDSLNQPQHF. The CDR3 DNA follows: TGCGCCAGCAGCCAAGATAGTCTTAATCAGCCCCAGCATTTT.

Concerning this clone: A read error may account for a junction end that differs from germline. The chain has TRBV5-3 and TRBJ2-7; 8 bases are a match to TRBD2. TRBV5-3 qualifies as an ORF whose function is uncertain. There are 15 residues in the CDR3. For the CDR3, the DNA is TGTGCCAGCAGCTTGGAAGGGACTAGGACCTACGAGCAGTACTTC. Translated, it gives CASSLEGTRTYEQYF.

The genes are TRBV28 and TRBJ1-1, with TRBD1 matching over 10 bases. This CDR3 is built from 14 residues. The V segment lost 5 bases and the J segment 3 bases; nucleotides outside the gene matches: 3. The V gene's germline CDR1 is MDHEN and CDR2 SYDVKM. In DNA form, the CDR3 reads TGTGCCAGCAGTGCCGGACAGGGGGACACTGAAGCTTTCTTT. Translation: CASSAGQGDTEAFF.

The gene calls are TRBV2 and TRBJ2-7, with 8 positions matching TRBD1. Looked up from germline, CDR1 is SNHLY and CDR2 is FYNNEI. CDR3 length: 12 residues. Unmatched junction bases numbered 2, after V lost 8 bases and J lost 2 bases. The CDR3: CASAGQAYEQYF. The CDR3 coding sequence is TGTGCCAGCGCGGGACAGGCCTACGAGCAGTACTTC.

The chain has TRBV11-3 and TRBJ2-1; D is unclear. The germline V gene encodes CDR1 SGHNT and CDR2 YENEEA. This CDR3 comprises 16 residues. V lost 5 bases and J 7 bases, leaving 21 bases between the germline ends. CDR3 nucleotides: TGTGCCAGCAGCCCGCGGACGAGAACTACGGGTAATGAGCAGTTCTTC. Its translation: CASSPRTRTTGNEQFF.

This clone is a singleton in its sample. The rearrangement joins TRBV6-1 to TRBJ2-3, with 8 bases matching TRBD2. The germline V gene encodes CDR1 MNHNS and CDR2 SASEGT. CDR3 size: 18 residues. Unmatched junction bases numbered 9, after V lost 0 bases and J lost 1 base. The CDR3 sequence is CASSEAPWLAGGTDTQYF. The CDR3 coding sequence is TGTGCCAGCAGTGAAGCGCCTTGGCTAGCGGGTGGCACAGATACGCAGTATTTT.

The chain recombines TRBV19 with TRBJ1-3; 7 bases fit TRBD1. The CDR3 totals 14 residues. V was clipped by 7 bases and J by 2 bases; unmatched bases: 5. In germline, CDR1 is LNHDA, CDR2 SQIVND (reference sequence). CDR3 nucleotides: TGTGCCAGTACCCAACAGGGGACTGGAAACACCATATATTTT. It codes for CASTQQGTGNTIYF.

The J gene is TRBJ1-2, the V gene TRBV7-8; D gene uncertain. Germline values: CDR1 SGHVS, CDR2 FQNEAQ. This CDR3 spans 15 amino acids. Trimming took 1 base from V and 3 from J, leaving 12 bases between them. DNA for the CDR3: TGTGCCAGCAGCTTAGGGTTCGGGTTGGACTATGGCTACACCTTC. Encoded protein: CASSLGFGLDYGYTF. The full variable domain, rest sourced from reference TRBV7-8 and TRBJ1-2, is GAGVSQSPRYKVAKRGQDVALRCDPISGHVSLFWYQQALGQGPEFLTYFQNEAQLDKSGLPSDRFFAERPEGSVSTLKIQRTQQEDSAVYLCASSLGFGLDYGYTFGSGTRLTVV.

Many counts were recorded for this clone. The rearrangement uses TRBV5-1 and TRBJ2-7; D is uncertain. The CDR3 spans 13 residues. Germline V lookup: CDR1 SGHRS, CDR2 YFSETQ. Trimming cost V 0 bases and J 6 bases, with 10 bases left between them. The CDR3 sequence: CASSLESGFEQYF. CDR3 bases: TGCGCCAGCAGCTTGGAGTCTGGATTCGAGCAGTACTTC.

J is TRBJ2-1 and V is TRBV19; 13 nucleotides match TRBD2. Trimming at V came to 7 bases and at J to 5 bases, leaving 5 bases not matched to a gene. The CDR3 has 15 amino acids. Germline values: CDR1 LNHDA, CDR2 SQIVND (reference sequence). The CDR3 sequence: CASNQLAGGNNEQFF. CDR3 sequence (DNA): TGTGCCAGTAACCAACTAGCGGGGGGGAACAATGAGCAGTTCTTC.

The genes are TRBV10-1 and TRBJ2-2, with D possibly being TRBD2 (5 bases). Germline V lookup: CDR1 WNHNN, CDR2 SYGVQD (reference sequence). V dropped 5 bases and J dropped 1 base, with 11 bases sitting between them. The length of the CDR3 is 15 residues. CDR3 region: CASSPAGLNTGELFF. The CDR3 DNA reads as TGCGCCAGCAGTCCCGCCGGACTGAACACCGGGGAGCTGTTTTTT.

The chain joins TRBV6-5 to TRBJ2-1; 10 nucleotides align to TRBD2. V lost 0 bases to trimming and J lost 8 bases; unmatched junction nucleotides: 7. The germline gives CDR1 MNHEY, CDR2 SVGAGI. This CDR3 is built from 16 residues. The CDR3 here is CASSYSSSGGNYEQFF. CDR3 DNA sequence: TGTGCCAGCAGTTACTCGAGTAGCGGGGGGAACTATGAGCAGTTCTTC.

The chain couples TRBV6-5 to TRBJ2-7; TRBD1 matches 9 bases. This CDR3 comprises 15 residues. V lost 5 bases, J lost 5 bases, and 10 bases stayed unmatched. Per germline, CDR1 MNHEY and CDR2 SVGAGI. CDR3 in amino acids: CASSRGSDRGHEQYF. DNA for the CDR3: TGTGCCAGCAGTCGGGGTTCGGACAGGGGCCACGAGCAGTACTTC.

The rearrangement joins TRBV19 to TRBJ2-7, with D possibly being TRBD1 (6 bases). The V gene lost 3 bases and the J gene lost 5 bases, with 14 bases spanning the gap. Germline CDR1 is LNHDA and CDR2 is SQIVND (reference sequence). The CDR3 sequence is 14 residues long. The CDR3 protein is CASSMNRVLDEQYF. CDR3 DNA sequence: TGTGCCAGTAGTATGAACAGGGTCCTCGACGAGCAGTACTTC.

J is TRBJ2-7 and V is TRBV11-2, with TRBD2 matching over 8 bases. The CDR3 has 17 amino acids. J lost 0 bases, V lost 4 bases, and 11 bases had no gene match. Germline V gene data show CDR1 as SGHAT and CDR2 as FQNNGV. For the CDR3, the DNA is TGTGCCAGCAGCTCCGGGGGGGGAGCCCGCCCCTCCTACGAGCAGTACTTC. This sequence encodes CASSSGGGARPSYEQYF.

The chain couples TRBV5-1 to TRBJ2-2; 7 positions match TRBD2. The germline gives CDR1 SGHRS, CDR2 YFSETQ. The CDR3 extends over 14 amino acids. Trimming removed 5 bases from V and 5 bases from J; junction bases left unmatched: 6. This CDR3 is CASSGGSGTGELFF. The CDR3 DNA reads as TGCGCCAGCAGTGGAGGTAGCGGGACCGGGGAGCTGTTTTTT.

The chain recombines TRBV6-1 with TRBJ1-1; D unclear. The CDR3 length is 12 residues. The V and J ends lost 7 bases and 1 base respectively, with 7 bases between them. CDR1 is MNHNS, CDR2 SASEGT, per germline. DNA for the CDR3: TGTGCCAGCACGCAGAAGAACACTGAAGCTTTCTTT. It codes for CASTQKNTEAFF.

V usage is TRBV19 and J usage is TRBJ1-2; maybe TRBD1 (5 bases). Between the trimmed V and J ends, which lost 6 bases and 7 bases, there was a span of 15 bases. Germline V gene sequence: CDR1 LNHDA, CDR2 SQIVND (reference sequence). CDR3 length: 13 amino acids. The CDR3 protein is CASRDSGPRGYTF. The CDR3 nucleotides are TGTGCCAGTAGGGACTCAGGGCCCCGTGGCTACACCTTC.

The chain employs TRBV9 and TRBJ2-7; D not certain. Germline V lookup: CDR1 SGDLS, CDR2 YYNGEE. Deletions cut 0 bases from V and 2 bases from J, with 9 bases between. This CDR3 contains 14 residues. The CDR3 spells CASSVDGRPYEQYF. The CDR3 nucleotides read TGTGCCAGCAGCGTAGACGGGCGGCCCTACGAGCAGTACTTC. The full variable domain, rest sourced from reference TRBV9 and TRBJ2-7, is DSGVTQTPKHLITATGQRVTLRCSPRSGDLSVYWYQQSLDQGLQFLIQYYNGEERAKGNILERFSAQQFPDLHSELNLSSLELGDSALYFCASSVDGRPYEQYFGPGTRLTVT.

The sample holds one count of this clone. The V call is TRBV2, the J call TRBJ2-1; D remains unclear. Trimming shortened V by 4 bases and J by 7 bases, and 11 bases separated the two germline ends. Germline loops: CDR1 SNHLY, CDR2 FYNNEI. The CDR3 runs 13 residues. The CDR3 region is CASSVILRNEQFF. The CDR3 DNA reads TGTGCCAGCAGTGTCATTCTGCGGAATGAGCAGTTCTTC.